A single sample gave rise to the 16 T cell receptor beta chains below, sequenced in a study of CD8+ T cells in alopecia areata. Extracted RNA was reverse transcribed into cDNA, the sequencing template. The repertoire was sequenced with immunoSEQ multiplex PCR; TCRdb's copy has only in-frame clones and lacks some. This sample shows approximately 280,000 clones and no singletons; 1.2% rests with the ten largest. Pooled cutaneous lymph node cells were sorted using CD4, CD8alpha, NKG2D, NKG2ACE and other markers. Sequencing was performed on CD4+ T cells sorted from a lymph node. The source of these receptors is a C3H/HeJ mouse with alopecia areata. The strain bears MHC haplotype H2-k.

In regard to this clone: All gene names here are mouse names. The read stops 4 residues short of the end of the CDR3; the missing end is completed from the germline J gene. The rearrangement joins TRBV13-2 to TRBJ1-1; D possibly corresponds to TRBD1 (6 bases). This CDR3 comprises 13 residues. The V gene's germline CDR1 is NNHNN and CDR2 SYGAGS (reference sequence). The CDR3 bases that were read are TGTGCCAGCGGTTTACAGGGTGGGACA. This gives the protein CASGLQGGT. The complete CDR3 sequence is CASGLQGGTEVFF.

This clone was picked up a small number of times. Gene names and germline match the mouse. The CDR3 end lies 4 residues beyond the end of the read and is filled in from the germline J gene. At the DNA level, this CDR3 is encoded by other sequences in the same sample as well. The chain has TRBV5 and TRBJ2-1; D remains unclear. The V and J ends lost 2 bases and 1 base respectively, with 6 bases between them. Germline CDR1 reads LGHNA; CDR2 reads YNLKQL (reference sequence). The CDR3 length is 14 residues. Partial CDR3 DNA: TGTGCCAGCAGCCAACAGGACAACTATGCT. It specifies CASSQQDNYA. The whole CDR3 protein reads CASSQQDNYAEQFF.

The table lists this clone with a few counts. These gene names are mouse names. With the read ending 4 residues before the CDR3 end, the germline J gene is used to fill in that end. This sequence joins TRBV31 and TRBJ2-1, with TRBD2 matching 9 bases. V shed 4 bases, J shed 6 bases, and the junction held 1 base outside the gene matches. CDR3 length equals 12 residues. In germline, CDR1 is GKSSPN, CDR2 SITVG. CDR3 bases read: TGTGCCTGGACTGGGGGGGTTGCT. Protein product: CAWTGGVA. The entire CDR3 reads CAWTGGVAEQFF.

This clone was found a few times. Gene names are mouse gene names. The sequenced fragment ends 4 residues before the CDR3 boundary, so the rest is inferred from the germline J gene. The rearrangement links TRBV29 to TRBJ2-1, with D perhaps TRBD2 (7 bases). Germline V gives CDR1 MSHET, CDR2 SYDVDS. The V end was cut by 7 bases, the J end by 3 bases, with 13 bases between. The CDR3 contains 14 residues. Partial CDR3 DNA: TGTGCTAGCATATCTGGGGGCCCCTATGCT. Translation gives CASISGGPYA. Given in full, the CDR3 is CASISGGPYAEQFF.

Of note for this clone: All gene names here are mouse names. Coverage ceases 4 residues before the CDR3 finishes, and the germline J gene fills in the end. Distinct nucleotide sequences in the sample also encode this CDR3. The rearrangement uses TRBV13-1 and TRBJ2-1; TRBD1 matches at 12 bases. The CDR3 loop spans 14 amino acids. Germline V gives CDR1 NSHNY, CDR2 SYGAGN. Incomplete CDR3 DNA: TGTGCCAGCAGTGAGGGGACAGGGGGCGCT. Residues: CASSEGTGGA. From start to end, the CDR3 is CASSEGTGGAEQFF.

As regards this clone: The gene names here belong to mouse. The read gets to within 4 residues of the CDR3 end, and the germline J gene fills in the rest. The V gene is TRBV19, the J gene TRBJ1-1, with a weak D call TRBD1 (6 bases). Trimming removed 0 bases from V and 0 bases from J, with 12 bases in between. The germline V gene encodes CDR1 FNHDT and CDR2 SITEND (reference sequence). CDR3 size: 16 residues. The sequenced part of the CDR3 DNA is TGTGCCAGCAGTATAGCCCTAGGACAGACAAACACA. Residues: CASSIALGQTNT. In full, the CDR3 reads CASSIALGQTNTEVFF.

This clone was found a few times. Mouse germline and gene names are used. The read ends 4 residues shy of where the CDR3 ends; the end is completed using the germline J gene. The rearrangement links TRBV19 to TRBJ2-3, with 7 positions matching TRBD1. Looked up from germline, CDR1 is FNHDT and CDR2 is SITEND (reference sequence). The CDR3 loop spans 12 amino acids. CDR3 amino acids: CASRRQGETLYF. The part of the CDR3 DNA that was read is TGTGCCAGCAGGAGACAGGGAGAA.

This clone was seen only a few times. The gene symbols are mouse symbols. This specimen includes other DNA sequences encoding the same CDR3. The sequenced part of the CDR3 DNA is TGTGCCAGCAGTCCGGGACAGGGGACA. This translates into CASSPGQGT. The entire CDR3 protein reads CASSPGQGTEVFF. The chain couples TRBV19 to TRBJ1-1; 10 bases agree with TRBD1. Read coverage stops 4 residues before the CDR3 terminus; the germline J gene supplies the remainder. In germline, CDR1 is FNHDT, CDR2 SITEND (reference sequence). The CDR3 spans 13 residues.

The table lists this clone with a few counts. Gene labels here are mouse ones. The read finishes 4 residues shy of the CDR3 end, and the germline J gene is used to complete it. The chain links TRBV13-1 to TRBJ2-1; tentatively, D is TRBD1 (6 bases). V was pared by 2 bases and J by 3 bases, with 12 bases between. Germline V gene sequence: CDR1 NSHNY, CDR2 SYGAGN. There are 15 residues in the CDR3. CDR3 DNA (partial): TGTGCCAGCAGTGAAGGGGACAACCTCTATGCT. Residues: CASSEGDNLYA. The full CDR3 protein reads CASSEGDNLYAEQFF.

Comment on this clone: Gene names and germline match the mouse. The read gets to within 4 residues of the CDR3 end, and the germline J gene fills in the rest. The chain couples TRBV31 to TRBJ1-1; 10 nucleotides align to TRBD1. The CDR3 extends over 13 amino acids. Germline assignment: CDR1 GKSSPN and CDR2 SITVG. J was trimmed by 4 bases and V by 7 bases; bases with no gene match: 6. The part of the CDR3 DNA that was read is TGTGCCTCCCGGGACAGGGGAGGCACA. This encodes CASRDRGGT. In full, the CDR3 reads CASRDRGGTEVFF.

Concerning this clone: Each gene name is a mouse one. Read sequence stops 4 residues before the CDR3 end, and the germline J gene provides the missing end. Additional DNA sequences in this sample encode the identical CDR3. This sequence joins TRBV13-2 and TRBJ2-1; D tentatively reads TRBD1 or TRBD2 (5 bases each). Germline V gene lookup returns CDR1 NNHNN and CDR2 SYGAGS (reference sequence). The V end was cut by 0 bases, the J end by 4 bases, with 5 bases between. CDR3 size: 13 residues. The covered CDR3 bases are TGTGCCAGCGGTGATGGGGGGTATGCT. Translation gives CASGDGGYA. The complete CDR3 reads CASGDGGYAEQFF.

This clone has a handful of counts. Gene names follow the mouse nomenclature. The read falls 4 residues short of the CDR3 end, and the missing part is taken from the germline J gene. V gene TRBV1 combines with J gene TRBJ2-5; TRBD2 matches 11 bases. Trimming cost V 5 bases and J 2 bases; bases outside gene matches: 9. Germline CDR1 reads NSQYPW; CDR2 reads LRSPGD (reference sequence). CDR3 length: 17 amino acids. The CDR3 DNA, read in part, is TGCACCTGCAGTACCAGGACTGGGGGGAAGGGCCAAGAC. Its translation is CTCSTRTGGKGQD. From start to end, the CDR3 is CTCSTRTGGKGQDTQYF.

This clone appeared many times. Gene names and germline refer to mouse. The CDR3 extends 4 residues past the end of the read, so its final part is completed from the germline J gene. V is TRBV14 and J is TRBJ2-2; D gene uncertain. The V gene lost 5 bases and the J gene lost 0 bases, with 8 bases spanning the gap. This CDR3 contains 14 residues. The germline V gene has CDR1 SGHDT and CDR2 FRDEAV. CDR3 amino acids: CASRQDANTGQLYF. The sequenced CDR3 bases are TGTGCCAGCAGACAAGATGCAAACACCGGG.

For this clone: Gene labels here are mouse ones. Other DNA sequences of this sample code for an identical CDR3. CDR3 residues: CAWSLQGTNSDYTF. CDR3 DNA (partial): TGTGCCTGGAGTCTCCAGGGAACAAACTCC. V is TRBV31 and J is TRBJ1-2; maybe TRBD1 (5 bases). The CDR3 extends 4 residues past the end of the read, so its final part is completed from the germline J gene. Germline CDR1 reads GKSSPN; CDR2 reads SITVG. V lost 0 bases and J lost 0, with 8 bases in between. The CDR3 spans 14 residues.

Ten or more counts support this clone. Gene names are the mouse ones. The read stops 4 residues short of the end of the CDR3; the missing end is completed from the germline J gene. V gene TRBV17 combines with J gene TRBJ2-2; possibly TRBD1 for D (6 bases). There are 16 residues in the CDR3. V lost 1 base to trimming and J lost 5 bases, with 14 bases between them. Germline V lookup: CDR1 MNHDT, CDR2 YYDKIL. CDR3: CASSRVWGRGTGQLYF. The sequenced part of the CDR3 DNA is TGTGCTAGCAGTAGAGTATGGGGCAGGGGAACCGGG.

On this clone: Gene and germline names: mouse. The CDR3 end is not reached by the read, which stops 4 residues before it; the germline J gene fills it in. This chain links TRBV19 with TRBJ2-3; the match to TRBD2 covers 7 bases. CDR3 length equals 14 residues. Germline V gives CDR1 FNHDT, CDR2 SITEND (reference sequence). With V trimmed by 6 bases and J by 0 bases, 4 bases remained unmatched. The CDR3 loop is CASIRTGSAETLYF. The DNA read from the CDR3 is TGTGCCAGCATCCGGACTGGTAGTGCAGAA.